The present T cell receptor (beta chain) was sequenced within a study of breast tumors, draining lymph nodes, adjacent tissues. The lymph nodes were axillary draining lymph nodes from breast cancer patients. This clonotype was found many times. Its target is unknown. The germline CDR1 and CDR2 sequences are SNHLY and FYNNEI. Trimming took off 5 bases at V and 1 base at J, with 10 bases between the two ends. The CDR3 sequence is 14 residues long. MiXCR, applied by TCRdb to the multiplex PCR reads, yields one record per CDR3 protein. The sample carries about 180,000 distinct CDR3 sequences, roughly a third recorded once. Whole-study results and caveats: Tumor and nontumor repertoires were significantly more similar in luminal-like than in basal-like breast cancer. Tumor T cell lymph node origin was a supported hypothesis, not proven.

The TCR originated in a female donor with breast cancer. Some clones in this sample may be carry-over from other donors' samples. The material sequenced was axillary lymph node tissue. The chain joins TRBV2 to TRBJ2-3; D is unclear. The CDR3 here is CASSLGRGTDTQYF. CDR3 coding DNA: TGTGCCAGCAGTCTAGGTCGGGGCACAGATACGCAGTATTTT.